This T cell receptor (beta chain) was found in a study of cytomegalovirus exposure and HLA in healthy donors. Study-level results: In a later analysis, common viral pathogens appeared linked to several of the most significant clusters. When presence/absence was analysed, sequencing depth was taken to be roughly uniform across donors.

V shed 5 bases, J shed 3 bases, and the junction held 1 base outside the gene matches. The CDR3 extends over 14 amino acids. Germline CDR1 SGHAT, CDR2 FQNNGV. Researchers ran the PCR with 60 Vbeta and 13 Jbeta primers. Authors' processing steps: The authors later counted roughly 79 million unique TCR beta chains, approximately 10 million of them shared. Generated by immunoSEQ multiplex PCR, the TCRdb table keeps only in-frame clones and is missing some. The DNA was the basis for D and trimming; V, J and clone size are from that table. This table has roughly 100,000 clones, over 65% appearing once. Comments on this clone: Antigen unknown.

The sequenced material came from PBMCs. This receptor was taken from a female donor in good health and CMV-seropositive. This chain joins TRBV11-2 and TRBJ2-1; the match to TRBD2 covers 10 bases. CDR3 sequence: CASSRLAGYNEQFF. DNA of the CDR3: TGTGCCAGCAGCCGACTAGCGGGCTACAATGAGCAGTTCTTC.